A single sample gave rise to the 4 T cell receptor beta chains below, sequenced in a study of shared clonotypes between healthy human individuals. Only in-frame clones appear in the TCRdb table, and some are missing; sequencing was by immunoSEQ multiplex PCR. This table has around 95,000 clones, more than 45% appearing once. Sample: PBMCs. The source is a woman in her thirties or forties in good health. Some clones in this sample may be carry-over from other donors' samples.

Turning to this clone: This likely reflects a read error, since a far larger clone is one base away. The genes are TRBV25-1 and TRBJ2-5; D is unclear. The tail of the sequence fits TRBJ2-7 better, so the J call may be wrong. CDR3 length: 13 residues. Germline V lookup: CDR1 MGHDK, CDR2 SYGVNS. CDR3 residues: CASSDRAVNEQYF. CDR3 DNA: TGTGCCAGCAGTGATCGGGCGGTCAACGAGCAGTACTTC.

The sample holds many counts of this clone. The chain carries TRBV28 and TRBJ1-1, with no clear D. Germline V CDR1 and CDR2: MDHEN, SYDVKM. The CDR3 runs to 14 residues. The ends were cut back, 6 bases at V and 6 bases at J, with 17 bases in the middle. The CDR3 nucleotides are TGTGCCAGCAGACGGAGACCCCCGAGGTCTGAAGCTTTCTTT. Translated: CASRRRPPRSEAFF.

A few counts support this clone. A single base is all that separates this from a far larger clone, so a read error is likely. Other DNA sequences of this sample code for an identical CDR3. This chain joins TRBV30 and TRBJ2-5, with D hard to call. The J call may be mistaken, given a closer DNA end match to TRBJ2-7. The CDR3 is 11 amino acids. Germline loops: CDR1 GTSNPN, CDR2 SVGIG (reference sequence). The CDR3 sequence: CAWTAGYEQYF. The CDR3 nucleotides are TGCGCCTGGACGGCCGGTTACGAGCAGTACTTC.

In regard to this clone: A far larger clone differs by one base, so this is likely a read error. The CDR3 spells CSVERSGGPINEQFF. The CDR3 region has the DNA TGCAGCGTTGAACGATCGGGGGGGCCGATCAATGAGCAGTTCTTC. The J gene is TRBJ2-1, the V gene TRBV29-1; TRBD2 aligns across 8 bases. Germline CDR1 reads SQVTM; CDR2 reads ANQGSEA. V was clipped by 2 bases and J by 6 bases; unmatched bases: 9. The CDR3 spans 15 residues.